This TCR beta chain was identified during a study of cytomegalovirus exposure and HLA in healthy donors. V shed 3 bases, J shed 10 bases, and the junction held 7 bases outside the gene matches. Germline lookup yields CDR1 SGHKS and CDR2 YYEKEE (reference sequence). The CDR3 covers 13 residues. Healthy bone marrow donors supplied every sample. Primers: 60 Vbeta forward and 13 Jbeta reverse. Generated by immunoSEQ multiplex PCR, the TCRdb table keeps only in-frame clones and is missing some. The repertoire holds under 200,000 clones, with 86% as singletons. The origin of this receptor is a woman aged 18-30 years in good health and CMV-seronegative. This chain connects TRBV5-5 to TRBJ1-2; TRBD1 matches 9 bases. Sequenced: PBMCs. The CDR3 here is CASSWGTGKDYTF. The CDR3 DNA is TGTGCCAGCAGCTGGGGGACAGGGAAGGACTACACCTTC.